The present T cell receptor beta chain was sequenced within a study of blood T cells in healthy people across ages. Overall study context: About one barcoded beta molecule per two T cells was the capture yield of template switching. General study results and limits: It was held that diversity estimates obtained from one million T cells represented underestimates. The lack of PBMC sorting stopped any conclusive naive versus antigen-experienced comparison. Measured against age, TCR beta diversity per million T cells decreased in a roughly linear manner.

PCR was performed a second time for roughly 7 to 12 cycles using a sample-barcoded 5' primer and a J-beta primer mix. TCRdb independently ran MiXCR on the 5' RACE reads; one entry per CDR3 protein. The table lists fewer than 2,000,000 distinct CDR3 sequences, roughly 32% of them singletons. With respect to this clonotype: Antigen: not known.

The CDR3 length is 13 residues. In germline, CDR1 is SNHLY, CDR2 FYNNEI. The V end was cut by 3 bases, the J end by 4 bases, with 9 bases between. The V gene is TRBV2, the J gene TRBJ2-5; no firm D call. This TCR derives from a woman aged 25-40 years in good health. Sequencing used blood. The CDR3 nucleotides are TGTGCCAGCAGTGACGTGGTTGTAGAGACCCAGTACTTC. Encoded protein: CASSDVVVETQYF.